The next 27 T cell receptor beta chains were all read from a single sample in a study of molecular identifiers for immune sequencing clone quantification (dated by TCRdb to 2016 to 2018). Library generation was performed with PCR. TCRdb names NextSeq 500 as the instrument used. TCRdb's own reprocessing of the public reads used fastp at Q25 and MiXCR and kept productive beta chains. Entries that share a CDR3 protein sequence are merged under the most common genes and DNA. Counted in this sample were hundreds of thousands of distinct CDR3 sequences; 25% of them appeared once. About 0.73% of the sample belongs to the ten largest clones. What was sequenced was naive CD8+ T cells from blood, with Jurkat cell RNA spiked in. The cell subset or site label, read with the paper, signifies: FACS-sorted CD8+CD4-CCR7+CD45RA+ naive T cells. All receptors come from a human donor in good health. Some libraries in this study had Jurkat cell RNA spiked in.

This clonotype was recorded many times. This chain connects TRBV9 to TRBJ2-3; the D gene is possibly TRBD1 (7 bases). The germline V gene has CDR1 SGDLS and CDR2 YYNGEE. The V end lost 4 bases, the J end lost 1 base, and 16 bases lay between the germline ends. The CDR3 runs to 16 residues. DNA for the CDR3: TGTGCCAGCAGCTCCCCAGGGGGGCTGGGCACAGATACGCAGTATTTT. It yields the protein CASSSPGGLGTDTQYF.

This clonotype was seen a few times. The chain joins TRBV28 to TRBJ2-2; D is unresolved. V lost 5 bases and J 6 bases, leaving 31 bases between the germline ends. Germline CDR1 and CDR2: MDHEN and SYDVKM. This CDR3 is built from 20 residues. CDR3 loop: CASSPRAELSIGSAPGELFF. CDR3 sequence (DNA): TGTGCCAGCAGTCCCCGGGCTGAGCTGAGTATCGGTTCAGCCCCCGGGGAGCTGTTTTTT.

J is TRBJ2-5 and V is TRBV24-1; 9 bases line up with TRBD1. V shed 5 bases and J 2 bases; nucleotides not matched to a gene: 5. CDR3 size: 15 residues. Germline-derived CDR1 and CDR2 are KGHDR and SFDVKD. The CDR3 reads CATSARDRAQETQYF. In DNA form, the CDR3 reads TGTGCCACCAGTGCCCGGGACAGGGCGCAAGAGACCCAGTACTTC.

This clonotype was counted between two and nine times. This rearrangement joins TRBV27 to TRBJ1-6, with 9 bases identical to TRBD1. Germline CDR1 is MNHEY and CDR2 is SMNVEV (reference sequence). Trimming removed 5 bases from V and 0 bases from J; junction bases left unmatched: 11. This CDR3 spans 19 amino acids. The CDR3 nucleotides are TGTGCCAGCAGTGTCCGGGACAGGGAGTTCCGCTCCTATAATTCACCCCTCCACTTT. It translates to CASSVRDREFRSYNSPLHF.

The rearrangement joins TRBV27 to TRBJ2-5; 11 nucleotides align to TRBD2. After removal of 5 bases from V and 4 bases from J, the junction contained 12 bases not matched to a gene. This CDR3 is built from 17 residues. Germline V CDR1 and CDR2: MNHEY, SMNVEV (reference sequence). The CDR3 protein is CASSEFPTSGRSETQYF. CDR3 coding DNA: TGTGCCAGCAGTGAATTCCCTACTAGCGGGAGATCAGAGACCCAGTACTTC.

Points on this clonotype: A junction boundary mismatches the germline segment, possibly from a read error. This chain links TRBV4-3 with TRBJ2-1, with D perhaps TRBD1 (5 bases). This CDR3 is 16 amino acids long. The germline V gene has CDR1 LGHNA and CDR2 YSLEER. The CDR3 DNA is TGCGCCAGCAGCCAAGCCCGGGCAGGGCCCTACAATGCGCAGTTCTTC. Translation: CASSQARAGPYNAQFF.

A remark on this clonotype: In this CDR3 the conserved last residue, phenylalanine or tryptophan, is missing, so a read error is likely. The V and J genes are TRBV27 and TRBJ2-3, with 9 bases fitting TRBD2. Germline CDR1 MNHEY, CDR2 SMNVEV (reference sequence). The CDR3 has 15 amino acids. V shed 5 bases and J 4 bases; nucleotides not matched to a gene: 7. CDR3: CASSPRTSAPDTQYL. CDR3 nucleotides: TGTGCCAGCAGTCCCCGGACTAGCGCTCCAGATACGCAGTATCTT.

About this clonotype itself: Given a much more abundant clone one base away, this may be a read error. CDR3 residues: CASSLFVPRGPQNTAAFF. CDR3 coding DNA: TGTGCCAGCAGCTTATTTGTGCCAAGGGGGCCCCAGAACACTGCAGCTTTCTTT. The J gene is TRBJ1-1, the V gene TRBV7-9; 7 positions agree with TRBD1. The CDR3 is made up of 18 amino acids. Germline assignment: CDR1 SEHNR and CDR2 FQNEAQ (reference sequence).

This clonotype appeared many times. This sequence joins TRBV3-1 and TRBJ2-2; a weak D match, TRBD1 (6 bases). CDR1 is LGHDT and CDR2 is YNNKEL in the germline V gene (reference sequence). This CDR3 has 14 residues. The germline V and J ends were trimmed by 3 bases and 3 bases, with 8 bases remaining between them. CDR3 protein: CASSQDRYTGELFF. The CDR3 DNA follows: TGTGCCAGCAGCCAGGACAGATACACCGGGGAGCTGTTTTTT.

This clonotype appeared a few times. V usage is TRBV9 and J usage is TRBJ2-3; 11 bases line up with TRBD2. Unmatched junction bases numbered 9, after V lost 0 bases and J lost 6 bases. Germline V gene data show CDR1 as SGDLS and CDR2 as YYNGEE. This CDR3 spans 17 amino acids. The CDR3 nucleotides read TGTGCCAGCAGCGTAGGAATACTAGCGGGGGTAGGCGATACGCAGTATTTT. Amino acids: CASSVGILAGVGDTQYF.

In the case of this clonotype: This clone may be a read error of a much larger clone one base away. The chain recombines TRBV28 with TRBJ2-1; no clear D. Germline V gene lookup returns CDR1 MDHEN and CDR2 SYDVKM. The CDR3 is made up of 12 amino acids. The CDR3 sequence is CASRVSYNEQLF. Written as DNA, the CDR3 is TGTGCCAGCCGCGTCTCCTACAATGAGCAGCTCTTC.

This clonotype was recorded a few times. The chain is built from TRBV7-2 and TRBJ2-2, with 9 bases lining up with TRBD2. With 5 bases clipped from V and 10 bases from J, the junction kept 8 bases outside the gene matches. Germline V lookup: CDR1 SGHTA, CDR2 FQGNSA. CDR3 length equals 14 residues. CDR3 residues: CASSPTSGYQELFF. The CDR3 bases are TGTGCCAGCAGCCCGACTAGCGGTTATCAGGAGCTGTTTTTT.

The sample holds a few counts of this clonotype. The chain recombines TRBV7-6 with TRBJ2-2, with 10 bases identical to TRBD1. CDR3 size: 17 residues. Germline CDR1 SGHVS, CDR2 FNYEAQ. V was clipped by 5 bases and J by 5 bases; unmatched bases: 11. For the CDR3, the DNA is TGTGCCAGCAGCCCAAGGGTCGGGACAGGGGCGACCGGGGAGCTGTTTTTT. It translates to CASSPRVGTGATGELFF.

J is TRBJ2-1 and V is TRBV20-1, with D maybe TRBD2 (5 bases). The V gene lost 8 bases and the J gene lost 7 bases, with 21 bases spanning the gap. The CDR3 runs 14 residues. The germline V gene encodes CDR1 DFQATT and CDR2 SNEGSKA (reference sequence). The CDR3 nucleotides are TGCAGTACTACTCAGGACTCCACGCCTAATGAGCAGTTCTTC. It specifies CSTTQDSTPNEQFF.

This clonotype was picked up many times. The chain couples TRBV5-4 to TRBJ2-7; D possibly corresponds to TRBD1 (6 bases). The CDR3 consists of 14 residues. Trimming shortened V by 5 bases and J by 4 bases, and 16 bases separated the two germline ends. CDR1 SGHNT and CDR2 YYREEE come from the germline V gene (reference sequence). The CDR3 bases are TGTGCCAGCAGACTCGGTGGGCAGGGGTACGAGCAGTACTTC. It encodes CASRLGGQGYEQYF.

This chain uses TRBV30 with TRBJ2-1; D not certain. V dropped 2 bases and J dropped 8 bases, with 7 bases sitting between them. Germline V gene sequence: CDR1 GTSNPN, CDR2 SVGIG (reference sequence). CDR3 length: 11 residues. The DNA for the CDR3 is TGTGCCTGGAGTTTGGCCCATGAGCAGTTCTTC. It specifies CAWSLAHEQFF.

This clonotype was detected many times. The chain combines TRBV18 with TRBJ1-1; D remains unclear. The germline V gene encodes CDR1 KGHSH and CDR2 LQKENI. This CDR3 is 13 amino acids long. Trimming stripped 6 bases from V and 2 bases from J, with 10 bases between. In DNA form, the CDR3 reads TGTGCCAGCTCCCTGAAATTTAACACTGAAGCTTTCTTT. This encodes CASSLKFNTEAFF.

V usage is TRBV4-3 and J usage is TRBJ2-5; 15 positions agree with TRBD2. This CDR3 spans 19 amino acids. The germline V gene encodes CDR1 LGHNA and CDR2 YSLEER. J was trimmed by 4 bases and V by 4 bases; bases with no gene match: 13. The CDR3 spells CASSLTGTSGRRGVETQYF. CDR3 nucleotides: TGCGCCAGCAGCCTAACCGGGACTAGCGGGAGGAGAGGAGTAGAGACCCAGTACTTC.

This clonotype was found many times. The J gene is TRBJ2-3, the V gene TRBV28; no definite D call. The CDR3 sequence is 15 residues long. Trimming took off 6 bases at V and 0 bases at J, with 13 bases between the two ends. Germline values: CDR1 MDHEN, CDR2 SYDVKM. The CDR3 region is CASSLGRYSTDTQYF. The CDR3 bases are TGTGCCAGCAGCTTAGGACGGTATAGCACAGATACGCAGTATTTT.

Turning to this clonotype: A much larger clone lies one base from this, so it may be a read error. The chain combines TRBV2 with TRBJ2-3; 7 nucleotides align to TRBD1. Germline lookup yields CDR1 SNHLY and CDR2 FYNNEI. The CDR3 sequence is 14 residues long. The V segment lost 8 bases and the J segment 4 bases; nucleotides outside the gene matches: 9. In nucleotides, the CDR3 is TGTGCCAGCGGTCCGGGACAGCCCGCAGATACGCAGTATTTT. This codes for CASGPGQPADTQYF.

In this sample, this clonotype turned up a few times. CDR3 sequence reads: CASSFIGSQETQYF. The CDR3 DNA reads TGTGCCAGCAGCTTTATCGGGTCCCAAGAGACCCAGTACTTC. J is TRBJ2-5 and V is TRBV5-5, with no clear D. V lost 2 bases, J lost 1 base, and 9 bases lay in between. The CDR3 has 14 residues. Germline assignment: CDR1 SGHKS and CDR2 YYEKEE (reference sequence).

Notes on this clonotype: This may stem from a read error, because a much larger clone lies one nucleotide away. The rearrangement links TRBV12-3 or TRBV12-4 to TRBJ2-2; 7 bases align to TRBD1. The CDR3 loop spans 13 amino acids. In DNA, the CDR3 is TGTACCAGCAGCCAGACAGGGACCGGGGAGCTGTTTTTT. This sequence encodes CTSSQTGTGELFF.

This clonotype was seen a handful of times. A read error is likely, as this CDR3 ends without the conserved phenylalanine or tryptophan. This chain connects TRBV27 to TRBJ2-3, with D tentatively TRBD1 or TRBD2 (5 bases each). Between the trimmed V and J ends, which lost 4 bases and 3 bases, there was a span of 5 bases. CDR1 and CDR2 from the germline V gene are MNHEY and SMNVEV (reference sequence). The CDR3 extends over 12 amino acids. The CDR3 reads CASSWGTDTQYS. The CDR3 nucleotides read TGTGCCAGCAGTTGGGGGACAGATACGCAGTATTCT.

The V and J genes are TRBV13 and TRBJ1-1, with D perhaps matching TRBD1 (5 bases). CDR3 length: 16 residues. Germline V gives CDR1 PRHDT, CDR2 FYEKMQ (reference sequence). The V end was cut by 5 bases, the J end by 5 bases, with 21 bases between. As DNA, the CDR3 is TGTGCCAGCAGCCCGCTACTTGCGGGGGGGGGAACTGAAGCTTTCTTT. It encodes CASSPLLAGGGTEAFF.

CDR3 DNA: TGTGCCAGCAGCGTAGCGCCTAGCGGTGATCTCGAGCAGTACTTC. It translates to CASSVAPSGDLEQYF. The gene calls are TRBV9 and TRBJ2-7, with 7 bases that match TRBD2. The CDR3 length is 15 residues. V gave up 0 bases and J gave up 6 bases; unmatched junction bases: 9. Germline V lookup: CDR1 SGDLS, CDR2 YYNGEE.

The V call is TRBV24-1, the J call TRBJ1-5; unclear D gene. Between the trimmed V and J ends, which lost 12 bases and 5 bases, there was a span of 16 bases. The CDR3 covers 13 residues. From germline, CDR1 is KGHDR and CDR2 SFDVKD. The CDR3 DNA follows: TGTGCCGTCGGGGAGGGTGTGGATCAGCCCCAGCATTTT. The encoded protein is CAVGEGVDQPQHF.

This clonotype was counted only a few times. DNA of the CDR3: TGTGCCAGCAGTTACTCTGACAGGGCGGAGCAGTTCTTC. It yields the protein CASSYSDRAEQFF. This chain joins TRBV6-5 and TRBJ2-1, with TRBD1 matching over 7 bases. Looked up from germline, CDR1 is MNHEY and CDR2 is SVGAGI. Trimming cost V 0 bases and J 10 bases; bases outside gene matches: 3. The length of the CDR3 is 13 residues.